Following are 3 T cell receptor beta chains from one sample sequenced in a study of cytomegalovirus exposure and HLA in healthy donors. Primers: 60 Vbeta forward and 13 Jbeta reverse. Produced via immunoSEQ multiplex PCR; TCRdb's table is partial and in-frame only. The sample yields roughly 130,000 clones, 73% seen once. The sample was PBMCs. The receptors here all came from a woman aged 40 to 50 in good health and CMV-seropositive.

V and J are TRBV19 and TRBJ1-6; D is undetermined. This CDR3 is 16 amino acids long. V lost 3 bases and J 3 bases, leaving 12 bases between the germline ends. The V gene's germline CDR1 is LNHDA and CDR2 SQIVND (reference sequence). CDR3 protein: CASSMGRIIYNSPLHF. The CDR3 DNA reads TGTGCCAGTAGTATGGGGAGGATCATCTATAATTCACCCCTCCACTTT.

The chain carries TRBV13 and TRBJ2-5; D perhaps matches TRBD2 (6 bases). V was clipped by 1 base and J by 5 bases, with 20 bases between them. This CDR3 has 17 amino acids. CDR1 is PRHDT and CDR2 is FYEKMQ in the germline V gene (reference sequence). The DNA for the CDR3 is TGTGCCAGCAGCTTAGTTCCACCAGGAGGGATGCGGGAGACCCAGTACTTC. Residues: CASSLVPPGGMRETQYF. The variable domain in full, completed from reference TRBV13 and TRBJ2-5, reads AAGVIQSPRHLIKEKRETATLKCYPIPRHDTVYWYQQGPGQDPQFLISFYEKMQSDKGSIPDRFSAQQFSDYHSELNMSSLELGDSALYFCASSLVPPGGMRETQYFGPGTRLLVL.

This clone came up a few times. The chain links TRBV9 to TRBJ2-2, with 9 bases identical to TRBD1. Germline CDR1 reads SGDLS; CDR2 reads YYNGEE. V dropped 3 bases and J dropped 8; count of bases not matched to a gene: 5. This CDR3 contains 14 residues. The CDR3 is CASSDYRGRGELFF. DNA for the CDR3: TGTGCCAGCAGCGACTACAGGGGGCGGGGGGAGCTGTTTTTT.